This T cell receptor beta chain came from a study of identical twins. The study's findings and limits: Analyses of zero insertions could be partly confounded by invariant MAIT and iNKT cells. There were fewer insertions in abundant cord blood beta clonotypes, but memory repertoires showed no such pattern. Sharing of beta out-of-frame sequences by twins showed a weaker excess.

Germline V gene lookup returns CDR1 MNHEY and CDR2 SVGAGI. Trimming took off 11 bases at V and 0 bases at J, with 14 bases between the two ends. The CDR3 totals 13 residues. With respect to this clonotype: As yet, its antigen is unknown.

TCRdb redid the calling of the 5' RACE reads with MiXCR, one entry per CDR3 protein. The top ten hold about 8.1% of the sample, which has about 390,000 distinct CDR3 sequences, approximately 8.8% seen once. Material: naive T cells sorted from blood. This sequence joins TRBV6-5 and TRBJ2-7; D remains unclear. This sequence originates from a woman in her fifties or sixties in good health. CDR3 sequence: CAATKGTSYEQYF. In nucleotides, the CDR3 is TGTGCCGCCACCAAGGGCACCTCCTACGAGCAGTACTTC.